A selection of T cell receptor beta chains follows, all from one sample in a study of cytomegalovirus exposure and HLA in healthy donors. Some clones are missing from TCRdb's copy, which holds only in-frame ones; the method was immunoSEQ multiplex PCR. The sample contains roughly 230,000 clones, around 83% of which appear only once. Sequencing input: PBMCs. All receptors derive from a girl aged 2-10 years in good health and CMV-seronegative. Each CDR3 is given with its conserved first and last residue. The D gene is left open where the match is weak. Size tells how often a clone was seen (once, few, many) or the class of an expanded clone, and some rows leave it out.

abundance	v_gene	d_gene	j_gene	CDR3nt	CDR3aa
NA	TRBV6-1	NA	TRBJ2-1	TGTGCCAGCAGCCAGGGATACTCCTACAATGAGCAGTTCTTC	CASSQGYSYNEQFF
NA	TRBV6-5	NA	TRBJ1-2	TGTGCCAGCAGTTACTCGTTCGCGGGGGGTAGTGGCTACACCTTC	CASSYSFAGGSGYTF
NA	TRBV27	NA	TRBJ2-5	TGTGCCAGCAGTTTTTCCAGCTTCGGGGGGACAGGAGGGAACGGTCCAACCCAGTACTTC	CASSFSSFGGTGGNGPTQYF
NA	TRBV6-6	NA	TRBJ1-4	TGTGCCAGCAGTTACCCCAGGGGCCCAACTAATGAAAAACTGTTTTTT	CASSYPRGPTNEKLFF
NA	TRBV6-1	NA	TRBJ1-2	TGTGCCAGCAGTGAACCGGGACTCAGAGCTAACTATGGCTACACCTTC	CASSEPGLRANYGYTF
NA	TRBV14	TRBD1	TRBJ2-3	TGTGCCAGCAGCAGGGACAGGAGTACCGATACGCAGTATTTT	CASSRDRSTDTQYF
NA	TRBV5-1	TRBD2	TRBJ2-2	TGCGCCAGCAGCTTAGCGGGAGATATCGGGGAGCTGTTTTTT	CASSLAGDIGELFF
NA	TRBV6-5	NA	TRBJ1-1	TGTGCCAGCAGCCCCGGACGGGGATTGAGCACTGAAGCTTTCTTT	CASSPGRGLSTEAFF
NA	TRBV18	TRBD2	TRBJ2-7	TGTGCCAGCTCCCTACTATCACTAGCGGGAGGGCCGGGGGAGCAGTACTTC	CASSLLSLAGGPGEQYF
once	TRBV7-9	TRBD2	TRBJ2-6	TGTGCCAGCAGCGCAGCGGGAGGAACCTCTGGGGCCAACGTCCTGACTTTC	CASSAAGGTSGANVLTF
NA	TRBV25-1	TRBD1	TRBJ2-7	TGTGCCAGCAGTGAATTTGGCGCCGGGGACAGGGGGTCCTACGAGCAGTACTTC	CASSEFGAGDRGSYEQYF
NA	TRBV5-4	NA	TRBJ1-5	TGTGCCAGCAGCTTCGGAGGACGCAATGCACATTTT	CASSFGGRNAHF
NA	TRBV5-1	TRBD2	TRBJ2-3	TGCGCCAGCAGCTTGGGGCCCCTAGCGGGGGACACAGATACGCAGTATTTT	CASSLGPLAGDTDTQYF
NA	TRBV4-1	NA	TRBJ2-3	TGCGCCAGCAGCCAAGATTATACAGGGAAACTTGATACGCAGTATTTT	CASSQDYTGKLDTQYF
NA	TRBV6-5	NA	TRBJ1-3	TGTGCCAGCTTCCAGACAGGCTCTGGAAACACCATATATTTT	CASFQTGSGNTIYF
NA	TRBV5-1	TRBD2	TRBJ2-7	TGCGCCAGCAGCTATAGCGGGGCCTACGAGCAGTACTTC	CASSYSGAYEQYF
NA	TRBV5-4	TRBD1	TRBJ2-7	TGTGCCAGCAGCGCTCCCGGGACAGGGGTTTCCTACGAGCAGTACTTC	CASSAPGTGVSYEQYF
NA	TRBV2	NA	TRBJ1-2	TGTGCCAGCAGCGGTCAAACAGAATTCTATGGCTACACCTTC	CASSGQTEFYGYTF
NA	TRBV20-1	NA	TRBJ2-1	TGCAGTGCTACCTTATATGAGCAGTTCTTC	CSATLYEQFF
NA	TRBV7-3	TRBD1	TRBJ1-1	TGTGCCAGCAGCCGCGACAGGGAAACTGAAGCTTTCTTT	CASSRDRETEAFF
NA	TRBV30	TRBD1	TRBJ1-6	TGTGCCTGGAGTTCGACAGGGCTACATAATTCACCCCTCCACTTT	CAWSSTGLHNSPLHF
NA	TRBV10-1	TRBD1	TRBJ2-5	TGCGCCAGCAGTGAGTCCGGACAGGGACAAGAGACCCAGTACTTC	CASSESGQGQETQYF
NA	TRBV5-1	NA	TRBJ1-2	TGCGCCAGCAGCACCGACAGCACCTATGGCTACACCTTC	CASSTDSTYGYTF
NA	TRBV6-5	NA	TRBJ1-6	TGTGCCAGCAGTATCACGGCCTATAATTCACCCCTCCACTTT	CASSITAYNSPLHF
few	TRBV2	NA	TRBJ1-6	TGTGCCAGCAGCCCCCGACTTACGGGGGTAAAATGGAATTCACCCCTCCACTTT	CASSPRLTGVKWNSPLHF
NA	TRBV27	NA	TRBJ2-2	TGTGCCAGCAGCAACCATTACCCGGGGAACACCGGGGAGCTGTTTTTT	CASSNHYPGNTGELFF
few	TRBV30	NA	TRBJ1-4	TGTGCCTGGACCGGATTGGGCAGGAATGAAAAACTGTTTTTT	CAWTGLGRNEKLFF
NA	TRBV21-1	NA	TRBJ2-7	TGTGCCAGCAGTAGACTTCGCAGGGGGTATACCTACGAGCAGTACTTC	CASSRLRRGYTYEQYF
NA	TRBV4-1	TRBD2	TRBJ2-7	TGCGCCAGCAGCCCGTACGGGACTAGCGGGAGCCGGGTTGTGGGCGAGCAGTACTTC	CASSPYGTSGSRVVGEQYF
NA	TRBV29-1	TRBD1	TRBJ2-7	TGCAGCGCTCGCCGGACAGGGCGGGACGAGCAGTACTTC	CSARRTGRDEQYF
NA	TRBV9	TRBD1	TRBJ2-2	TGTGCCAGCAGCGTAAGGGGACAGGGGTACACCGGGGAGCTGTTTTTT	CASSVRGQGYTGELFF
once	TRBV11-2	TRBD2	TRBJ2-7	TGTGCCAGCAGGGCTAGCGGGACGTACGAGCAGTACTTC	CASRASGTYEQYF
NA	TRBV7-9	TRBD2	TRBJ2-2	TGTGCCAGCAACCACGGGACTAGAAACACCGGGGAGCTGTTTTTT	CASNHGTRNTGELFF
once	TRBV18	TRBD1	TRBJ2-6	TGTGCCAGCTCACGACAGGGGCTGGGCTCTGGGGCCAACGTCCTGACTTTC	CASSRQGLGSGANVLTF
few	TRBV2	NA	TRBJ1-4	TGTGCCAGCAGTGTGAAGGGGAATGAAAAACTGTTTTTT	CASSVKGNEKLFF
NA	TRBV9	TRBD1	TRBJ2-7	TGTGCCAGCAGCGTAGGTCGCAGGGGGTACGAGCAGTACTTC	CASSVGRRGYEQYF
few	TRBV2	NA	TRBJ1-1	TGTGCCAGCAGTGAAGGAGAGAACACTGAAGCTTTCTTT	CASSEGENTEAFF
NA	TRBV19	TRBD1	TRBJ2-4	TGTGCCAGTAGTACCGGACAGGGGACGAACATTCAGTACTTC	CASSTGQGTNIQYF
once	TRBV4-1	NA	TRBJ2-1	TGCGCCAGCAGCCAAGCGGGATCTACCTACAATGAGCAGTTCTTC	CASSQAGSTYNEQFF
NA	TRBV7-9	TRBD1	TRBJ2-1	TGTGCCAGCAGCCCATCCGGGACAGCGTATTCTGAGCAGTTCTTC	CASSPSGTAYSEQFF
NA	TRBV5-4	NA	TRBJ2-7	TGTGCCAGCAGCATTCCGGGGGAGCGCGCATACTACGAGCAGTACTTC	CASSIPGERAYYEQYF
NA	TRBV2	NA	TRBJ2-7	TGTGCCAGCACCGGGAGCGCGTACGAGCAGTACTTC	CASTGSAYEQYF
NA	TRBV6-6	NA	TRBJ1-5	TGTGCCAGCAGAACCCCGGGAGAGAATCAGCCCCAGCATTTT	CASRTPGENQPQHF
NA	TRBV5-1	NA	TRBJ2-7	TGCGCCAGCAGCTTGTACCCCGGGGAACCTTCCTACGAGCAGTACTTC	CASSLYPGEPSYEQYF
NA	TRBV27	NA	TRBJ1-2	TGTGCCAGCAGTTTACAGGGCTACACCTTC	CASSLQGYTF
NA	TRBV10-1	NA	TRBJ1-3	TGCGCCAGCAGTGAGTCGACTCGGGGAAACACCATATATTTT	CASSESTRGNTIYF
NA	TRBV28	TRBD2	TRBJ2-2	TGTGCCGGACAGACTAGCGGGCGGGTCGGGGAGCTGTTTTTT	CAGQTSGRVGELFF